What follows is one T cell receptor (beta chain) and its context. Trimming cost V 2 bases and J 2 bases, with 9 bases left between them. Germline V CDR1 and CDR2: KGHSH, LQKENI. The CDR3 consists of 15 residues. Original processing methods: Scientists estimated how many nucleated cells there were by amplifying reference gene primers. The table came from immunoSEQ multiplex PCR; TCRdb's copy has only in-frame clones and leaves some out. V, J and clone size are taken as reported in that table, and D and trimming were inferred from the DNA itself. Found here are about 460,000 clones, more than 85% of them singletons; the top ten hold 7% to 10%. All recovered Cohort 3 donors got two negative PCRs, got clearance, or saw symptom resolution. This specimen belongs to a study of blood T cell repertoires in COVID-19. Study summary: Material from acute and convalescent COVID-19 was sourced from the United States, Italy and Spain. T cells, B-cell-depleted T cells, or PBMCs supplied cDNA or gDNA.

Sequenced: PBMCs or T cells enriched from blood (not recorded which). V is TRBV18 and J is TRBJ1-4; possible D gene TRBD1, 6 bases. This clonotype was obtained from a woman aged 55 to 70 who had recovered from COVID-19. CDR3 residues: CASSPMGATNEKLFF. The DNA of the CDR3 is TGTGCCAGCTCACCAATGGGGGCGACTAATGAAAAACTGTTTTTT. The full variable domain, with the rest looked up from reference TRBV18 and TRBJ1-4, is NAGVMQNPRHLVRRRGQEARLRCSPMKGHSHVYWYRQLPEEGLKFMVYLQKENIIDESGMPKERFSAEFPKEGPSILRIQQVVRGDSAAYFCASSPMGATNEKLFFGSGTQLSVL.